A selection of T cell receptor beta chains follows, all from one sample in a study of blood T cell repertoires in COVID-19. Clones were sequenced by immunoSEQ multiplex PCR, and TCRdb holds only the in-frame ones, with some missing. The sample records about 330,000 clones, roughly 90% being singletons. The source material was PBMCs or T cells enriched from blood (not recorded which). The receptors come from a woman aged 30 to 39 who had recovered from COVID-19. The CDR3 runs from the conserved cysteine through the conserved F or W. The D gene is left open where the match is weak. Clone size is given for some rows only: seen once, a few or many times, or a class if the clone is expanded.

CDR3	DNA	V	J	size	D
CASRRQGNTEAFF	TGTGCCAGCAGGCGACAGGGGAACACTGAAGCTTTCTTT	TRBV6-5	TRBJ1-1	-	TRBD1
CASSLDGTRGELFF	TGTGCCAGCAGCTTAGATGGCACCCGCGGGGAGCTGTTTTTT	TRBV11-3	TRBJ2-2	-	-
CASSLRQGIYEQYF	TGTGCCAGCAGTTTACGGCAGGGTATCTACGAGCAGTACTTC	TRBV27	TRBJ2-7	few	-
CASSGRDSNEKLFF	TGTGCCAGCAGCGGAAGGGACAGTAATGAAAAACTGTTTTTT	TRBV9	TRBJ1-4	-	TRBD1
CASSRTGGFYEQYF	TGTGCCAGCAGCCGCACAGGGGGTTTCTACGAGCAGTACTTC	TRBV3-1/TRBV3-2	TRBJ2-7	-	TRBD1
CASSHWTQYF	TGCGCCAGCAGCCACTGGACCCAGTACTTC	TRBV4-3	TRBJ2-5	-	-
CASSQDRETQYF	TGTGCCAGCAGCCAAGATCGGGAGACCCAGTACTTC	TRBV11-3	TRBJ2-5	-	-
CASSLAASGPYEQYF	TGTGCCAGCAGCTTAGCGGCTAGCGGGCCCTACGAGCAGTACTTC	TRBV7-8	TRBJ2-7	-	TRBD2
CASSVGNSGVYEQYF	TGTGCCAGCAGCGTAGGCAATAGCGGGGTCTACGAGCAGTACTTC	TRBV9	TRBJ2-7	-	TRBD2
CASSLPGRGTYEQYF	TGCGCCAGCAGCCTCCCTGGGCGGGGCACCTACGAGCAGTACTTC	TRBV4-1	TRBJ2-7	-	-
CASSFPQGSHQPQHF	TGTGCCAGCAGTTTCCCTCAGGGGAGCCATCAGCCCCAGCATTTT	TRBV27	TRBJ1-5	-	-
CATSRDLSQGVGYTF	TGTGCCACCAGCAGAGATCTAAGTCAGGGTGTCGGCTACACCTTC	TRBV15	TRBJ1-2	-	-
CASSQDFVSSYEQYF	TGCGCCAGCAGCCAAGATTTCGTGAGCTCCTACGAGCAGTACTTC	TRBV4-3	TRBJ2-7	-	-
CASSERRRDRGRETQYF	TGTGCCAGCAGTGAAAGACGAAGGGACAGGGGGCGAGAGACCCAGTACTTC	TRBV6-1	TRBJ2-5	-	TRBD1
CASSLHGTVDSPLHF	TGTGCCAGCAGCTTACATGGGACTGTTGATTCACCCCTCCACTTT	TRBV7-2	TRBJ1-6	-	-
CASSVGPAISAEAFF	TGTGCCAGCAGCGTAGGCCCCGCCATTAGTGCTGAAGCTTTCTTT	TRBV9	TRBJ1-1	-	-
CASSLARTHSYEQYF	TGTGCCAGCAGCTTAGCACGGACTCACTCCTACGAGCAGTACTTC	TRBV7-8	TRBJ2-7	-	-
CASSPNILAGAHNEQFF	TGCGCCAGCAGCCCCAACATTCTAGCGGGAGCCCACAATGAGCAGTTCTTC	TRBV4-1	TRBJ2-1	-	TRBD2
CSGGGATNEQFF	TGCAGCGGTGGGGGGGCTACCAATGAGCAGTTCTTC	TRBV29-1	TRBJ2-1	-	-
CASSQAGTHYNSPLHF	TGCGCCAGCAGCCAAGCAGGCACCCACTATAATTCACCCCTCCACTTT	TRBV4-3	TRBJ1-6	-	-
CASRKLAGGMDTQYF	TGTGCCAGTAGGAAGCTAGCGGGGGGGATGGATACGCAGTATTTT	TRBV19	TRBJ2-3	-	TRBD2
CASSQGSGPYGYTF	TGCGCCAGCAGCCAAGGGTCAGGTCCTTATGGCTACACCTTC	TRBV4-1	TRBJ1-2	-	-
CASSGQGRIYGYTF	TGTGCCAGTAGTGGACAGGGGCGGATCTATGGCTACACCTTC	TRBV19	TRBJ1-2	-	TRBD1
CASSLLDRVNEQFF	TGTGCCAGCAGTTTATTGGACAGGGTGAATGAGCAGTTCTTC	TRBV27	TRBJ2-1	-	TRBD1
CASSPDRPSGGGELFF	TGCGCCAGCAGCCCGGACCGGCCTAGCGGTGGCGGGGAGCTGTTTTTT	TRBV4-1	TRBJ2-2	-	TRBD2
CASSFPWTSGRNTGELFF	TGTGCCAGCAGTTTCCCTTGGACTAGCGGGAGGAACACCGGGGAGCTGTTTTTT	TRBV28	TRBJ2-2	-	TRBD2
CASSERRQETQYF	TGTGCCAGCAGTGAGCGAAGACAAGAGACCCAGTACTTC	TRBV2	TRBJ2-5	-	-
CASSGLQGSSQGETQYF	TGTGCCAGTAGTGGACTTCAGGGGTCCTCACAGGGAGAGACCCAGTACTTC	TRBV19	TRBJ2-5	-	-
CASSVFGGQRGTGELFF	TGTGCCAGCAGCGTATTTGGAGGTCAGCGGGGAACCGGGGAGCTGTTTTTT	TRBV9	TRBJ2-2	-	TRBD2
CASSQDEGLVGEKLFF	TGTGCCAGCAGCCAAGATGAGGGCCTCGTAGGGGAAAAACTGTTTTTT	TRBV4-2	TRBJ1-4	-	-
CASSRGGRLTGELFF	TGTGCCAGCAGCCGGGGGGGCAGACTCACCGGGGAGCTGTTTTTT	TRBV13	TRBJ2-2	once	TRBD2
CASSSTPFLDSPLHF	TGTGCCAGCAGCTCCACACCTTTCCTAGACTCACCCCTCCACTTT	TRBV5-8	TRBJ1-6	-	-
CASSSTAQGNYGYTF	TGTGCCAGCAGCTCGACGGCCCAGGGGAACTATGGCTACACCTTC	TRBV5-5	TRBJ1-2	-	-
CASSTAVSGAYNEQFF	TGTGCCAGTAGTACCGCTGTCAGCGGGGCCTACAATGAGCAGTTCTTC	TRBV19	TRBJ2-1	-	TRBD2
CATSDFGGTTLHF	TGTGCCACCAGTGATTTTGGCGGGACCACCCTCCACTTT	TRBV24-1	TRBJ1-6	-	-
CASSFGQQTYEQYF	TGTGCCAGTAGTTTTGGGCAACAAACCTACGAGCAGTACTTC	TRBV19	TRBJ2-7	few	-
CSVDMGGTEAFF	TGCAGCGTTGATATGGGGGGCACTGAAGCTTTCTTT	TRBV29-1	TRBJ1-1	-	-
CASSPRTGLTNEKLFF	TGTGCCAGCAGCCCGCGGACAGGGCTGACTAATGAAAAACTGTTTTTT	TRBV7-2	TRBJ1-4	-	TRBD1
CASSSGQGSSYNSPLHF	TGTGCCAGCAGTTCGGGACAGGGGAGCTCCTATAATTCACCCCTCCACTTT	TRBV28	TRBJ1-6	-	TRBD1
CASRTGGPGMKLFF	TGTGCCAGCAGAACAGGGGGGCCGGGGATGAAACTGTTTTTT	TRBV6-5	TRBJ1-4	-	TRBD1
CASSQEGRGLGEQYF	TGTGCCAGCAGCCAAGAAGGTAGGGGGCTGGGCGAGCAGTACTTC	TRBV3-1/TRBV3-2	TRBJ2-7	-	TRBD1
CASSASGGASYNEQFF	TGTGCCAGCAGTGCTAGCGGGGGGGCTTCCTACAATGAGCAGTTCTTC	TRBV2	TRBJ2-1	-	TRBD2
CSVGDRTNTEAFF	TGCAGCGTTGGGGACAGAACGAACACTGAAGCTTTCTTT	TRBV29-1	TRBJ1-1	-	TRBD1
CASSGRDRVHEQYF	TGTGCCAGCAGTGGTCGGGACAGGGTCCACGAGCAGTACTTC	TRBV6-4	TRBJ2-7	-	TRBD1
CASSLRRTDTQYF	TGCGCCAGCAGCCTGCGGCGCACAGATACGCAGTATTTT	TRBV5-1	TRBJ2-3	-	-
CASSQDRLAAYNEQFF	TGCGCCAGCAGCCAAGATCGCCTAGCTGCCTACAATGAGCAGTTCTTC	TRBV4-3	TRBJ2-1	-	-
CASSLWGIAGAEQFF	TGTGCCAGCAGCCTTTGGGGGATAGCGGGAGCTGAGCAGTTCTTC	TRBV7-2	TRBJ2-1	-	TRBD2
CASVGTSGRSGELFF	TGTGCCAGCGTTGGTACTAGCGGGCGATCCGGGGAGCTGTTTTTT	TRBV21-1	TRBJ2-2	-	-